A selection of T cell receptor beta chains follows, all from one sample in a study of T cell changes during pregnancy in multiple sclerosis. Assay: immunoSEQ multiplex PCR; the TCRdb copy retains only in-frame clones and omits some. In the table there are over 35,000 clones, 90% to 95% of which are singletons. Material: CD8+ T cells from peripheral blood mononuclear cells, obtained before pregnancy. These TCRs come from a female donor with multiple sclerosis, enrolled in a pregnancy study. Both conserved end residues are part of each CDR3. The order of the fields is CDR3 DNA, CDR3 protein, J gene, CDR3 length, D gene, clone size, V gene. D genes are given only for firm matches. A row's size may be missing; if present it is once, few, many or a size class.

DNA: TGTGCCAGTAGAACTAGCGAAAATAGCAATACGCAGTATTTT
CDR3: CASRTSENSNTQYF
J: TRBJ2-3
length: 14
D: TRBD2
size: once
V: TRBV19

DNA: TGTGCCAGCAGCTTTAGGGGTGGGATCGAAGCTTTCTTT
CDR3: CASSFRGGIEAFF
J: TRBJ1-1
length: 13
D: -
size: -
V: TRBV5-4

DNA: TGTGCCATTAGGGGGTCGGGAAACACCATATATTTT
CDR3: CAIRGSGNTIYF
J: TRBJ1-3
length: 12
D: -
size: once
V: TRBV21-1

DNA: TGTGCCAGCTCCCCTAGCGGGAGGGCCGATACGCAGTATTTT
CDR3: CASSPSGRADTQYF
J: TRBJ2-3
length: 14
D: TRBD2
size: -
V: TRBV7-9

DNA: TGTGCCACCGCTCCCTTCGGGAGCTCCTACAATGAGCAGTTCTTC
CDR3: CATAPFGSSYNEQFF
J: TRBJ2-1
length: 15
D: -
size: -
V: TRBV15

DNA: TGCGCCAGCAGCTTCCTTAATGAGCAGTTCTTC
CDR3: CASSFLNEQFF
J: TRBJ2-1
length: 11
D: -
size: -
V: TRBV5-1

DNA: TGCGCCAGCAGCTTAGGACTAGCGAACGAGCAGTACTTC
CDR3: CASSLGLANEQYF
J: TRBJ2-7
length: 13
D: TRBD2
size: -
V: TRBV5-1

DNA: TGTGCCAGCAGCTTAACCGGGACAGAGCAGTTCTTC
CDR3: CASSLTGTEQFF
J: TRBJ2-1
length: 12
D: -
size: once
V: TRBV11-2

DNA: TGTGCCACCAGCAATAACAGGGCGGACACTGAAGCTTTCTTT
CDR3: CATSNNRADTEAFF
J: TRBJ1-1
length: 14
D: -
size: -
V: TRBV15

DNA: TGTGCCAGCAATCTTATGAACACTGAAGCTTTCTTT
CDR3: CASNLMNTEAFF
J: TRBJ1-1
length: 12
D: -
size: -
V: TRBV2

DNA: TGTGCCAGTAGTCCTAGCGGGTCTTACAATGAGCAGTTCTTC
CDR3: CASSPSGSYNEQFF
J: TRBJ2-1
length: 14
D: TRBD2
size: -
V: TRBV19

DNA: TGTGCCAGCAGACCAACCCGGGACAGTTCCTACAATGAGCAGTTCTTC
CDR3: CASRPTRDSSYNEQFF
J: TRBJ2-1
length: 16
D: TRBD1
size: -
V: TRBV25-1

DNA: TGTGCCAGCACCCCCAAGGGGGACACTGAAGCTTTCTTT
CDR3: CASTPKGDTEAFF
J: TRBJ1-1
length: 13
D: -
size: -
V: TRBV5-6

DNA: TGTGCCAGCAAGCGACCAGCCAGCCCCTACGAGCAGTACTTC
CDR3: CASKRPASPYEQYF
J: TRBJ2-7
length: 14
D: -
size: -
V: TRBV27

DNA: TGTGCCACCAGCGACCCGACAGGTAACCAAGAGACCCAGTACTTC
CDR3: CATSDPTGNQETQYF
J: TRBJ2-5
length: 15
D: -
size: -
V: TRBV15

DNA: TGTGCCTGGAGTGTACCCTCGGACAGGGTCAGCAATCAGCCCCAGCATTTT
CDR3: CAWSVPSDRVSNQPQHF
J: TRBJ1-5
length: 17
D: TRBD1
size: -
V: TRBV30

DNA: TGTGCCTGGAGTTGGGCCGCGGGGGTATCCTACGAGCAGTACTTC
CDR3: CAWSWAAGVSYEQYF
J: TRBJ2-7
length: 15
D: TRBD2
size: -
V: TRBV30

DNA: TGTGCCAGCAGTGTAGCTGGATTTGCCTACGAGCAGTACTTC
CDR3: CASSVAGFAYEQYF
J: TRBJ2-7
length: 14
D: -
size: -
V: TRBV27

DNA: TGTGCCAGCAGTTTAGAGGGTTGGACTGAAGCTTTCTTT
CDR3: CASSLEGWTEAFF
J: TRBJ1-1
length: 13
D: -
size: -
V: TRBV27

DNA: TGTGCCAGCAGACAGAGGACAGAAGATTACTATGGCTACACCTTC
CDR3: CASRQRTEDYYGYTF
J: TRBJ1-2
length: 15
D: -
size: -
V: TRBV28

DNA: TGTGCCAGCAGTAGTGCAGTGGGACAGAGAACAGATACGCAGTATTTT
CDR3: CASSSAVGQRTDTQYF
J: TRBJ2-3
length: 16
D: TRBD1
size: -
V: TRBV2

DNA: TGTGCCAGCAGCTTGAGGGCGGGAGACGCGGCCCAGTACTTC
CDR3: CASSLRAGDAAQYF
J: TRBJ2-5
length: 14
D: TRBD2
size: -
V: TRBV5-5

DNA: TGTGCCAGCAGCAAAGCGCGGGCGGGACCTAATGAAAAACTGTTTTTT
CDR3: CASSKARAGPNEKLFF
J: TRBJ1-4
length: 16
D: -
size: -
V: TRBV21-1

DNA: TGCAGCGTTGATCAGATACAGGGCTCCTACAATGAGCAGTTCTTC
CDR3: CSVDQIQGSYNEQFF
J: TRBJ2-1
length: 15
D: -
size: -
V: TRBV29-1

DNA: TGTGCCAGCAGCTTATCCCCCCTAACCCTTGGAAACACCATATATTTT
CDR3: CASSLSPLTLGNTIYF
J: TRBJ1-3
length: 16
D: -
size: -
V: TRBV11-2

DNA: TGTGCCAGCAGTTTTGCGGGGACTCGCAATCAGCCCCAGCATTTT
CDR3: CASSFAGTRNQPQHF
J: TRBJ1-5
length: 15
D: -
size: -
V: TRBV28

DNA: TGTGCCAGCAGCCAACTAGGACAGGGGGTGGGCGAGCAGTACTTC
CDR3: CASSQLGQGVGEQYF
J: TRBJ2-7
length: 15
D: TRBD1
size: -
V: TRBV14

DNA: TGTGCCAGCAGCCTATCTGGGGAGCTGTTTTTT
CDR3: CASSLSGELFF
J: TRBJ2-2
length: 11
D: -
size: -
V: TRBV7-9

DNA: TGTGCCAGCAGTTGGGAGTCAGATTTCTATGGCTACACCTTC
CDR3: CASSWESDFYGYTF
J: TRBJ1-2
length: 14
D: -
size: -
V: TRBV28

DNA: TGTGCCAGCACGACAGGGGGCCCGGACACTGAAGCTTTCTTT
CDR3: CASTTGGPDTEAFF
J: TRBJ1-1
length: 14
D: TRBD1
size: once
V: TRBV28

DNA: TGTGCCAGCAGCTTACTGGCAGAGAGGAACGCAGATACGCAGTATTTT
CDR3: CASSLLAERNADTQYF
J: TRBJ2-3
length: 16
D: -
size: -
V: TRBV7-6

DNA: TGTGCCAGCAGCTTTAGCGGGAGGGCCTACAATGAGCAGTTCTTC
CDR3: CASSFSGRAYNEQFF
J: TRBJ2-1
length: 15
D: TRBD2
size: -
V: TRBV7-9

DNA: TGTGCCAGCAGCTTGGGGGGGACAGGGAGCCCCTACGAGCAGTACTTC
CDR3: CASSLGGTGSPYEQYF
J: TRBJ2-7
length: 16
D: TRBD1
size: -
V: TRBV5-4

DNA: TGTGCCAGCAGCGAAACAGGGTACTCCTACAATGAGCAGTTCTTC
CDR3: CASSETGYSYNEQFF
J: TRBJ2-1
length: 15
D: -
size: -
V: TRBV9

DNA: TGTGCCAGTAGTGAGGTTCCCTACGAGCAGTACTTC
CDR3: CASSEVPYEQYF
J: TRBJ2-7
length: 12
D: -
size: once
V: TRBV19

DNA: TGTGCCAGCAGGCGGGGGGCGCGCGACGAGCAGTACTTC
CDR3: CASRRGARDEQYF
J: TRBJ2-7
length: 13
D: TRBD2
size: once
V: TRBV27

DNA: TGCGCCAGCAGCCAAATAAACACCGGGGAGCTGTTTTTT
CDR3: CASSQINTGELFF
J: TRBJ2-2
length: 13
D: -
size: -
V: TRBV4-1

DNA: TGTGCCAGCAGTTTCTTCGGGAGAGGAAGCAATCAGCCCCAGCATTTT
CDR3: CASSFFGRGSNQPQHF
J: TRBJ1-5
length: 16
D: -
size: -
V: TRBV28

DNA: TGTGCCAGCAGCCCGTCCCGGAGGGGATACGAGCAGTACTTC
CDR3: CASSPSRRGYEQYF
J: TRBJ2-7
length: 14
D: -
size: -
V: TRBV11-2

DNA: TGTGCCAGCAGTTCCTACTACGAGCAGTACTTC
CDR3: CASSSYYEQYF
J: TRBJ2-7
length: 11
D: -
size: -
V: TRBV27

DNA: TGTGCCAGCAGCTCCGGGACAGTTGACGAAGCTTTCTTT
CDR3: CASSSGTVDEAFF
J: TRBJ1-1
length: 13
D: TRBD1
size: -
V: TRBV11-2

DNA: TGTGCCAGCTCACTTAAACCTACCGGGACTACACCCCGGGAAACATCCTACAATGAGCAGTTCTTC
CDR3: CASSLKPTGTTPRETSYNEQFF
J: TRBJ2-1
length: 22
D: TRBD2
size: few
V: TRBV18

DNA: TGTGCCAGCAGCTCCGGTGCCCAGGGGAACACAGATACGCAGTATTTT
CDR3: CASSSGAQGNTDTQYF
J: TRBJ2-3
length: 16
D: -
size: -
V: TRBV5-6

DNA: TGTGCCAGCAGTGAATTAGACGAGCAGTACTTC
CDR3: CASSELDEQYF
J: TRBJ2-7
length: 11
D: -
size: -
V: TRBV25-1

DNA: TGCAGCGTTGCCGGCGGGAGGAATGAGCAGTTCTTC
CDR3: CSVAGGRNEQFF
J: TRBJ2-1
length: 12
D: TRBD2
size: -
V: TRBV29-1

DNA: TGTGCCAGCAGTGACCCTAGCGGGAGTTTTTCGAACACCGGGGAGCTGTTTTTT
CDR3: CASSDPSGSFSNTGELFF
J: TRBJ2-2
length: 18
D: TRBD2
size: -
V: TRBV2

DNA: TGCGCCAGCAGCGGAGTACTAGCAAATGAGCAGTTCTTC
CDR3: CASSGVLANEQFF
J: TRBJ2-1
length: 13
D: -
size: -
V: TRBV5-1

DNA: TGTGCCAGCAGCTCCGGGACAGGGGATACAGATACGCAGTATTTT
CDR3: CASSSGTGDTDTQYF
J: TRBJ2-3
length: 15
D: TRBD1
size: -
V: TRBV7-9

DNA: TGCGCCAGCAGCCGGGGGGGGAGGGGTGAAAAACTGTTTTTT
CDR3: CASSRGGRGEKLFF
J: TRBJ1-4
length: 14
D: -
size: -
V: TRBV4-1

DNA: TGTGCCAGTAGTATTCCAGTGACTCAGACCGGGGAGCTGTTTTTT
CDR3: CASSIPVTQTGELFF
J: TRBJ2-2
length: 15
D: -
size: -
V: TRBV19

DNA: TGTGCCAGCAGTTCCTCCGGGACAGGGGAGGAGACCCAGTACTTC
CDR3: CASSSSGTGEETQYF
J: TRBJ2-5
length: 15
D: TRBD1
size: -
V: TRBV27

DNA: TGTGCCAGCAGCCCATCCGAAGCTCCCTACGAGCAGTACTTC
CDR3: CASSPSEAPYEQYF
J: TRBJ2-7
length: 14
D: -
size: -
V: TRBV5-4

DNA: TGTGCCAGCAGCCATTCACTAGCGGACCTCTCCTACGAGCAGTACTTC
CDR3: CASSHSLADLSYEQYF
J: TRBJ2-7
length: 16
D: TRBD2
size: -
V: TRBV27

DNA: TGTGCCAGCAGTGTGGGACAGGGCCGGTACGAGCAGTACTTC
CDR3: CASSVGQGRYEQYF
J: TRBJ2-7
length: 14
D: TRBD1
size: -
V: TRBV6-1

DNA: TGCGCCAGCAGCCTGGTAGGGGTCCCCAGAGAGACCCAGTACTTC
CDR3: CASSLVGVPRETQYF
J: TRBJ2-5
length: 15
D: -
size: -
V: TRBV5-1